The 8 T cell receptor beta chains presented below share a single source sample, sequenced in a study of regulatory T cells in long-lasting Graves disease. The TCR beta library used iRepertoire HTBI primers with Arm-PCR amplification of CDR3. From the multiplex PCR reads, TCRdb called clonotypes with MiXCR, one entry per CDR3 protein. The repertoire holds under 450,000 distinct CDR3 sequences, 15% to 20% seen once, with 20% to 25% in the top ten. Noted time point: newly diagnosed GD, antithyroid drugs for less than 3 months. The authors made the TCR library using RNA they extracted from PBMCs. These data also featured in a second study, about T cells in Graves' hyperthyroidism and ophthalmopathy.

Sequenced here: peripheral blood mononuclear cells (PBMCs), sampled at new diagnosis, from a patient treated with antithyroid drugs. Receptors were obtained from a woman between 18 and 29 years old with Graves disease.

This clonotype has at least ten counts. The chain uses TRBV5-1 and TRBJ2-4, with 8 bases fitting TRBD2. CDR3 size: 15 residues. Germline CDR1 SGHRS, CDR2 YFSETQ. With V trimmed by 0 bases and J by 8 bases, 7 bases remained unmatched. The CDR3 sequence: CASSLVTGGSDIQYF. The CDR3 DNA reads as TGCGCCAGCAGCTTGGTTACGGGGGGGTCGGACATTCAGTACTTC.

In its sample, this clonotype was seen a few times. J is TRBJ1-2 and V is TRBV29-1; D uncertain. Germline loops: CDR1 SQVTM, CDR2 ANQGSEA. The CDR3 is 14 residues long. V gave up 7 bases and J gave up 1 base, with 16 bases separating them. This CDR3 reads CSASVLQSNYGYTF. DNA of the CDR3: TGCAGCGCCTCAGTCTTACAGAGTAACTATGGCTACACCTTC.

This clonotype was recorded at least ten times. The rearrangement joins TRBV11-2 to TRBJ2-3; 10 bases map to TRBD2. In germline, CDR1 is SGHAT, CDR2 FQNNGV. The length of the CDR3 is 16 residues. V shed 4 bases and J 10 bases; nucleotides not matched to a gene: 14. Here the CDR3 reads CASSSLGASGSRAQYF. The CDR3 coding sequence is TGTGCCAGCAGCTCCCTAGGGGCTAGCGGGAGTCGGGCGCAGTATTTT.

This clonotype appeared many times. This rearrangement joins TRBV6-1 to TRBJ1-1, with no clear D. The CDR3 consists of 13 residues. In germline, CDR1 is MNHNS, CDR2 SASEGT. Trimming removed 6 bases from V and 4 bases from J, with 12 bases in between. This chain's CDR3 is CASRTLPITEAFF. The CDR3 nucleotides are TGTGCCAGCAGAACCTTACCTATCACTGAAGCTTTCTTT.

CDR3 region: CASRRRDRVNNEQFF. The CDR3 coding sequence is TGTGCCAGCAGACGCCGGGACAGGGTTAATAATGAGCAGTTCTTC. The rearrangement links TRBV27 to TRBJ2-1; 9 bases agree with TRBD1. Per the germline V gene, CDR1 is MNHEY and CDR2 is SMNVEV (reference sequence). The CDR3 loop spans 15 amino acids. J lost 7 bases, V lost 6 bases, and 10 bases had no gene match.

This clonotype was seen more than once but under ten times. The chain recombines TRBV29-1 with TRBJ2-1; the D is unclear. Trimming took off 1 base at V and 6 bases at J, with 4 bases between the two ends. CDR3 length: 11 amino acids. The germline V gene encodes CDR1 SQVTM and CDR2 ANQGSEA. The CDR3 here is CSVEGSNEQFF. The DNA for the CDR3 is TGCAGCGTTGAAGGTTCCAATGAGCAGTTCTTC.

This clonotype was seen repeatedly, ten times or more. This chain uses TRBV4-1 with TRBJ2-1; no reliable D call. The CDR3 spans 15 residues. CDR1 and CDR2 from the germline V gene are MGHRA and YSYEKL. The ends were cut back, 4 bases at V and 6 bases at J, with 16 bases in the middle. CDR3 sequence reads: CASSRDGGWVNEQFF. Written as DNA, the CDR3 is TGCGCCAGCAGCCGAGACGGCGGATGGGTCAATGAGCAGTTCTTC.

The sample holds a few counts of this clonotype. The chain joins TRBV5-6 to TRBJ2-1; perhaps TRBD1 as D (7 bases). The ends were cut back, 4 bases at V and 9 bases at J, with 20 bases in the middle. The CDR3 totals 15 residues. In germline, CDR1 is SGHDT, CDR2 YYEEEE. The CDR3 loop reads CASSHGGTVIGEQFF. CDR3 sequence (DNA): TGTGCCAGCAGCCACGGCGGGACAGTAATTGGTGAGCAGTTCTTC.